This T cell receptor (beta chain) was obtained from a study of cytomegalovirus exposure and HLA in healthy donors. Notes on this clone: The antigen is unknown.

Study conclusions and caveats: Later genetic work tied a missense DCLRE1C variant to beta-chain V and J trimming.

Primers for the PCR totalled 60 Vbeta and 13 Jbeta. Only in-frame clones appear in the TCRdb table, and some are missing; sequencing was by immunoSEQ multiplex PCR. Its table records about 70,000 clones. The receptor comes from a female donor in good health and CMV-seropositive. Sequencing was done on a sample of PBMCs.

The CDR3 DNA reads as TGCGCCAGCAGCCAAGTTTCCGGGGGGTACAATGAGCAGTTCTTC. Its translation is CASSQVSGGYNEQFF. This chain connects TRBV4-1 to TRBJ2-1; 7 positions agree with TRBD2. The germline gives CDR1 MGHRA, CDR2 YSYEKL. J lost 4 bases, V lost 1 base, and 4 bases had no gene match. CDR3 length: 15 amino acids.